Sequencing of this TCR beta chain was carried out in a study of response to subunit inactivated influenza vaccine. Findings of the study overall: Authors suggested that a seasonal influenza vaccination recruits few new T cells each time.

Note on this clonotype: What it recognizes is unknown.

TCRdb re-analysed the RT-PCR reads in MiXCR, keeping a single row per CDR3 protein. The repertoire holds around 790,000 distinct CDR3 sequences, with 21% as singletons. The germline V gene encodes CDR1 DFQATT and CDR2 SNEGSKA (reference sequence). V lost 3 bases, J lost 2 bases, and 5 bases stayed unmatched. The CDR3 sequence is 16 residues long. Sequenced material: PBMCs from blood, taken more than 4 days after vaccination. The source of this sequence is a man in his forties or fifties who received an inactivated influenza vaccine. The chain is built from TRBV20-1 and TRBJ2-3; 13 bases map to TRBD2. As DNA, the CDR3 is TGCAGTGCTAGCCAGACTAGCGGGGGGACCACAGATACGCAGTATTTT. It is translated as CSASQTSGGTTDTQYF.